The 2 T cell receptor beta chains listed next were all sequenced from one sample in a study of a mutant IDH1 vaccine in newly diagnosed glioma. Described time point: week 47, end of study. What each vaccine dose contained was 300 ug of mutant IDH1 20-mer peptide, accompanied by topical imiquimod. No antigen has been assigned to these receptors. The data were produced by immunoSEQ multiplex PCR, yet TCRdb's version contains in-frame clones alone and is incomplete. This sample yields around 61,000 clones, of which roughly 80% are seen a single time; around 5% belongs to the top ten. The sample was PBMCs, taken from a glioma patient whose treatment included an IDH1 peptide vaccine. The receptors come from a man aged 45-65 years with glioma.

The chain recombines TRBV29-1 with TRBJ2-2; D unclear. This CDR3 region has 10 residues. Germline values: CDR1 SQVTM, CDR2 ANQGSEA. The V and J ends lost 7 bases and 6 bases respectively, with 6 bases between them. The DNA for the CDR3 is TGCAGCGCCAGATCCGGGGAGCTGTTTTTT. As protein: CSARSGELFF.

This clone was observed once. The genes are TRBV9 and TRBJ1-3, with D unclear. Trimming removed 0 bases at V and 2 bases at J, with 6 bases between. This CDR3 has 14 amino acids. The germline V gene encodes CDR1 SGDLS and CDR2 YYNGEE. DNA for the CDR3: TGTGCCAGCAGCGTAGAAGAGCCTGGAAACACCATATATTTT. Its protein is CASSVEEPGNTIYF.